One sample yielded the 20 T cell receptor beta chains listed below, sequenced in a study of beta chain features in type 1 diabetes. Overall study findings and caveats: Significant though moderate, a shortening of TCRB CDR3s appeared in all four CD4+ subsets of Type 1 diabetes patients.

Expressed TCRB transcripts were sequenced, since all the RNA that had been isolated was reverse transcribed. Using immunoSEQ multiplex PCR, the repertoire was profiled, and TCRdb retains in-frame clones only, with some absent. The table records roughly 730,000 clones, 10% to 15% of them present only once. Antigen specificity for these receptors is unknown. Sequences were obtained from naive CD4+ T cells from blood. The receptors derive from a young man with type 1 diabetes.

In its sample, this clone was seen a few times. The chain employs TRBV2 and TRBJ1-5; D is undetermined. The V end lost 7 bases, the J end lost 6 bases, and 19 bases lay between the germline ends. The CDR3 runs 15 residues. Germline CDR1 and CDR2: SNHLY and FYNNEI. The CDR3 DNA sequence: TGTGCCAGCAATACGGGCCCCGTAATGGGTCAGCCCCAGCATTTT. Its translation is CASNTGPVMGQPQHF.

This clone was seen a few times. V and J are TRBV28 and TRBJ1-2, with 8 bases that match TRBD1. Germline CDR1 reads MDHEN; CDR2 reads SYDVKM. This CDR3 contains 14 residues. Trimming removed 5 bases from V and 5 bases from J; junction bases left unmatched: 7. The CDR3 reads CASSESDRGYGYTF. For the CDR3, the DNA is TGTGCCAGCAGTGAATCTGACAGGGGATATGGCTACACCTTC.

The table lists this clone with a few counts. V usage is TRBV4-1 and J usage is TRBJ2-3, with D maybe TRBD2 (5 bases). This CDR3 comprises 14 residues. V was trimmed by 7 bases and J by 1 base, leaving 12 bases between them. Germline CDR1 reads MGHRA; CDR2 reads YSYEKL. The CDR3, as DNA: TGCGCCAGCACCCATCCCGGGGGCACAGATACGCAGTATTTT. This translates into CASTHPGGTDTQYF.

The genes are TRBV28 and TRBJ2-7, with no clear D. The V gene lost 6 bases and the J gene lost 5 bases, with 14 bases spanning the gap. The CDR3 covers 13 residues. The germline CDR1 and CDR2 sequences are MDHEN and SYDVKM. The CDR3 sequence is CASSLPIEDEQYF. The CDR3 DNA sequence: TGTGCCAGCAGCCTCCCGATAGAGGACGAGCAGTACTTC.

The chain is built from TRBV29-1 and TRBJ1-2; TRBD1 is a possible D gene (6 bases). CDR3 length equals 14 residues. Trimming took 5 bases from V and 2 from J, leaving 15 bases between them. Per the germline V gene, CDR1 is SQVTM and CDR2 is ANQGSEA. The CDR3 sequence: CSVKGGGQNYGYTF. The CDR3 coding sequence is TGCAGCGTTAAAGGCGGAGGACAGAACTATGGCTACACCTTC.

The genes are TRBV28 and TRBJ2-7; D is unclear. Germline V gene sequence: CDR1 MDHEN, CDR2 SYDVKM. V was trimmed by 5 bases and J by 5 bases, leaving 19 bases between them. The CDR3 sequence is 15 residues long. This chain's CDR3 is CASSPTRFERDEQYF. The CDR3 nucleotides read TGTGCCAGCAGTCCGACCCGATTCGAAAGGGACGAGCAGTACTTC.

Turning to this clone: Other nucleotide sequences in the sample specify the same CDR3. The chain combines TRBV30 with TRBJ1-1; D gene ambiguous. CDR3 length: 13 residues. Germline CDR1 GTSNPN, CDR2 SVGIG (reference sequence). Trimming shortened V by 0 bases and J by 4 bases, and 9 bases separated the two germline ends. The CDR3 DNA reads TGTGCCTGGAGTGTAAGGGTGAGCACTGAAGCTTTCTTT. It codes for CAWSVRVSTEAFF.

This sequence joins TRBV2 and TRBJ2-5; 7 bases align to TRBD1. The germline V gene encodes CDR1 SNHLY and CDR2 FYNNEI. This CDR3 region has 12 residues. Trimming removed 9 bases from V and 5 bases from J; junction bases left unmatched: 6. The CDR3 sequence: CASSLTGETQYF. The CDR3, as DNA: TGTGCCAGTTCCTTGACAGGGGAGACCCAGTACTTC.

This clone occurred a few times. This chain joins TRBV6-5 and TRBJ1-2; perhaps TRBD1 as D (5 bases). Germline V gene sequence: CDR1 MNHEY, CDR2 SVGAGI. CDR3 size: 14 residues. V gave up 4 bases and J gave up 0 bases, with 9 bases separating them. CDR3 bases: TGTGCCAGCAGTTCCGCGGGACCTAACTATGGCTACACCTTC. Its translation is CASSSAGPNYGYTF.

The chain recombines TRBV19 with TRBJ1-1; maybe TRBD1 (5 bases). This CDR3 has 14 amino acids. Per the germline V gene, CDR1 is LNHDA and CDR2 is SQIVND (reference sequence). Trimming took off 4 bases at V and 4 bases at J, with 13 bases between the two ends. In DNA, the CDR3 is TGTGCCAGTAGTACAACAAACGGGGCCACTGAAGCTTTCTTT. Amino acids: CASSTTNGATEAFF. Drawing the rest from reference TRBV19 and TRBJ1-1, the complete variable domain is DGGITQSPKYLFRKEGQNVTLSCEQNLNHDAMYWYRQDPGQGLRLIYYSQIVNDFQKGDIAEGYSVSREKKESFPLTVTSAQKNPTAFYLCASSTTNGATEAFFGQGTRLTVV.

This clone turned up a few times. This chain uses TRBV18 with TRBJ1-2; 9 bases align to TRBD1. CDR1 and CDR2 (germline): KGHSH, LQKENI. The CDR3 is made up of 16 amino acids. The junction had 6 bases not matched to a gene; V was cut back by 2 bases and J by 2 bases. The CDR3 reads CASSPSGTGSNYGYTF. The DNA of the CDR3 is TGTGCCAGCTCACCAAGCGGGACAGGGTCCAACTATGGCTACACCTTC. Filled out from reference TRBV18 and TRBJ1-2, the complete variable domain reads NAGVMQNPRHLVRRRGQEARLRCSPMKGHSHVYWYRQLPEEGLKFMVYLQKENIIDESGMPKERFSAEFPKEGPSILRIQQVVRGDSAAYFCASSPSGTGSNYGYTFGSGTRLTVV.

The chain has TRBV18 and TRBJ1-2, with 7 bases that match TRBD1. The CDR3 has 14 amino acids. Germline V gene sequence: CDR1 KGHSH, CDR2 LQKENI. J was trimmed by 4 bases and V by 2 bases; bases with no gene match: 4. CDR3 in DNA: TGTGCCAGCTCACCAAAAGGGACAGTCTATGGCTACACCTTC. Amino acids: CASSPKGTVYGYTF.

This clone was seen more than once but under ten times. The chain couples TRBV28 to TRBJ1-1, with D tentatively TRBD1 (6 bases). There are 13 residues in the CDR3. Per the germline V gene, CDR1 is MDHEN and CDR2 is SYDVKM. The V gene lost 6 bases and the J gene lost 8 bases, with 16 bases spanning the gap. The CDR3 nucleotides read TGTGCCAGCAGCTTCAATCACAGGGTCGAAGCTTTCTTT. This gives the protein CASSFNHRVEAFF. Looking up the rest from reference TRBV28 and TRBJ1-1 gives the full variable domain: DVKVTQSSRYLVKRTGEKVFLECVQDMDHENMFWYRQDPGLGLRLIYFSYDVKMKEKGDIPEGYSVSREKKERFSLILESASTNQTSMYLCASSFNHRVEAFFGQGTRLTVV.

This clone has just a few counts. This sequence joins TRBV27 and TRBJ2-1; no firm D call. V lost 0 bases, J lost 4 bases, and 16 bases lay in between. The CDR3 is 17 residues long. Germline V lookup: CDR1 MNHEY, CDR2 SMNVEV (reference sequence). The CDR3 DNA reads TGTGCCAGCAGTTTATCGAATTTGGCCGTTTCATACAATGAGCAGTTCTTC. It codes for CASSLSNLAVSYNEQFF.

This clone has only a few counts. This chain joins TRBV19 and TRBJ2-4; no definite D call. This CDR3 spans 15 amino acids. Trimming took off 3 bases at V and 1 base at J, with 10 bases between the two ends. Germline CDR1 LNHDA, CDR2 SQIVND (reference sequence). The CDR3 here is CASSMMERAKNIQYF. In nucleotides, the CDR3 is TGTGCCAGTAGTATGATGGAGAGGGCCAAAAACATTCAGTACTTC.

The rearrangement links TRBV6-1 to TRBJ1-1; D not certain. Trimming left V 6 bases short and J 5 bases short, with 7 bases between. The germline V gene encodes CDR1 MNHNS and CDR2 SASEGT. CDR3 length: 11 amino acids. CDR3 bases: TGTGCCAGCAGGGACCGGACTGAAGCTTTCTTT. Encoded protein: CASRDRTEAFF.

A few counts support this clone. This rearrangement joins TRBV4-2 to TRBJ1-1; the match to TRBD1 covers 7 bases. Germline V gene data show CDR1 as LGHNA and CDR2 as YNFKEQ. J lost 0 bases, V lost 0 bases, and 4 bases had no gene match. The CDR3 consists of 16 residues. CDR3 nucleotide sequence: TGTGCCAGCAGCCAAGACAGGGGACAGATGAACACTGAAGCTTTCTTT. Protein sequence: CASSQDRGQMNTEAFF.

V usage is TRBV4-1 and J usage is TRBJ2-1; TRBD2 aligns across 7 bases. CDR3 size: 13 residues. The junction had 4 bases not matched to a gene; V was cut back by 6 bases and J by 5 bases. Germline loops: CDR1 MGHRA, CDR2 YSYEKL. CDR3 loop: CASSSREDNEQFF. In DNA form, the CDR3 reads TGCGCCAGCAGTTCCCGGGAGGACAATGAGCAGTTCTTC.

The CDR3 nucleotides read TGTGCCAGCAGCTTGGCTAGGACAGGGGACTACGAGCAGTACTTC. This sequence encodes CASSLARTGDYEQYF. The rearrangement joins TRBV5-4 to TRBJ2-7; TRBD1 aligns across 9 bases. Losses at the gene ends were 0 bases for V and 3 bases for J; bases not matched to a gene: 4. The CDR3 has 15 residues. Germline V lookup: CDR1 SGHNT, CDR2 YYREEE (reference sequence). Complete variable domain (other parts from reference TRBV5-4 and TRBJ2-7): ETGVTQSPTHLIKTRGQQVTLRCSSQSGHNTVSWYQQALGQGPQFIFQYYREEENGRGNFPPRFSGLQFPNYSSELNVNALELDDSALYLCASSLARTGDYEQYFGPGTRLTVT.

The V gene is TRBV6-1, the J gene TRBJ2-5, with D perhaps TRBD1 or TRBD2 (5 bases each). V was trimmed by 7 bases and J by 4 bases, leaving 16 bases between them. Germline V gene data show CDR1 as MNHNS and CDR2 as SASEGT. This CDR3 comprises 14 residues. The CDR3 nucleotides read TGTGCCAGCACAAATAGAGGGGACGGAGAGACCCAGTACTTC. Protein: CASTNRGDGETQYF.